The clone carrying this T cell receptor (beta chain) was counted between two and nine times. Antigen specificity is unknown. The sample originates from a study of identical twins. Findings of the study overall: High-abundance cord blood beta clonotypes had fewer insertions; memory repertoires showed none. Invariant populations such as MAIT and iNKT cells could partly muddle zero-insertion analyses.

Germline V gives CDR1 DFQATT, CDR2 SNEGSKA (reference sequence). CDR3 size: 11 residues. V dropped 3 bases and J dropped 5 bases, with 8 bases sitting between them. TCRdb independently ran MiXCR on the 5' RACE reads; one entry per CDR3 protein. The sample holds a few hundred thousand distinct CDR3 sequences, approximately 8.3% seen once. These data also featured in a second study, about yellow fever vaccine responses in identical twins.

The receptor was isolated from a woman under 30 in good health. The sample taken for sequencing was CD8+ T cells sorted from blood. This rearrangement joins TRBV20-1 to TRBJ2-7; D is uncertain. The CDR3 DNA sequence: TGCAGTGCTAGCCCCCAAAACGAGCAGTACTTC. It codes for CSASPQNEQYF.